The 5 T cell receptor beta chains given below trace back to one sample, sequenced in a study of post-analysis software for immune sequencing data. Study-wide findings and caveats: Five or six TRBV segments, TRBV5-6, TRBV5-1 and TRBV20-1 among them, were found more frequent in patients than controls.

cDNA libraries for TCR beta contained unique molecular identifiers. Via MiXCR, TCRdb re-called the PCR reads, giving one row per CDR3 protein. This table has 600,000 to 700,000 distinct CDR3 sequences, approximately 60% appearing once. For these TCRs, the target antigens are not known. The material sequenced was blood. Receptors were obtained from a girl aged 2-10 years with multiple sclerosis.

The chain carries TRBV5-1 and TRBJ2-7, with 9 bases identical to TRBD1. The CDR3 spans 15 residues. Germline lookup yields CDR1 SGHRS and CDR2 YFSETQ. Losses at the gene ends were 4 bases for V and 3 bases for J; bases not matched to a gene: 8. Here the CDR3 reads CASSPDGTGIYEQYF. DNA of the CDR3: TGCGCCAGCAGCCCCGACGGGACAGGGATCTACGAGCAGTACTTC.

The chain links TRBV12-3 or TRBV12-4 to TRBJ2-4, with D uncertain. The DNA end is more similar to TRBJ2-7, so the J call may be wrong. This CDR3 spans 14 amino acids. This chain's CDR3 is CASTQGGLYYEQYF. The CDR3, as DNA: TGTGCCAGCACGCAAGGCGGTTTGTACTACGAGCAGTACTTC.

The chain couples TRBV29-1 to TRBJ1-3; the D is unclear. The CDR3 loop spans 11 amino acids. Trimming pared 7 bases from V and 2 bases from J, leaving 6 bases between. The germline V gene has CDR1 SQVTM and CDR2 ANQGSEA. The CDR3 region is CSGGAGNTIYF. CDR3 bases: TGCAGCGGCGGGGCTGGAAACACCATATATTTT.

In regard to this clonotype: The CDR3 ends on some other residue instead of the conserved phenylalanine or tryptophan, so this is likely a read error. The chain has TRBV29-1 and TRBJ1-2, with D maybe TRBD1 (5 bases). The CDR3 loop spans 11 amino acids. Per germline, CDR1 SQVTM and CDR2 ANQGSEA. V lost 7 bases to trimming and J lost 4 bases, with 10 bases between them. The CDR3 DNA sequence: TGCAGCGCCCCCACAGGCTATGGCTACACCATC. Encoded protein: CSAPTGYGYTI.

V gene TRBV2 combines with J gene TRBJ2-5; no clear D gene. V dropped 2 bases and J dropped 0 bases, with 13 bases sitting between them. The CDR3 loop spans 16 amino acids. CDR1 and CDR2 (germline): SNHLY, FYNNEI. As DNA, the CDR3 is TGTGCCAGCAGTGAATTGGATAGTTCGGACCAAGAGACCCAGTACTTC. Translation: CASSELDSSDQETQYF.